These T cell receptor beta chains were read from a single sample in a study of beta chain features in type 1 diabetes. Produced via immunoSEQ multiplex PCR; TCRdb's table is partial and in-frame only. In the table there are approximately 360,000 clones, roughly 12% of which are singletons. Material for sequencing was naive CD4+ T cells from blood. The receptors were sampled from a woman between 18 and 30 years old with type 1 diabetes. The CDR3 runs from the conserved cysteine through the conserved F or W. A D gene is named only where the DNA matches it firmly. Clone size, where shown, is once, few, many, or a class for clones that have expanded.

V gene: TRBV29-1
clone size: few
J gene: TRBJ1-2
D gene: TRBD1
CDR3 protein: CSASGFDRENYGYTF
CDR3 DNA: TGCAGCGCCAGCGGTTTTGACAGGGAAAACTATGGCTACACCTTC

V gene: TRBV11-2
clone size: .
J gene: TRBJ2-7
D gene: .
CDR3 protein: CASSTGTTYEQYF
CDR3 DNA: TGTGCCAGCAGCACAGGGACTACCTACGAGCAGTACTTC

V gene: TRBV11-2
clone size: few
J gene: TRBJ2-5
D gene: .
CDR3 protein: CASTPRLQETQYF
CDR3 DNA: TGTGCCAGCACCCCCAGACTCCAAGAGACCCAGTACTTC

V gene: TRBV18
clone size: few
J gene: TRBJ2-7
D gene: .
CDR3 protein: CASSPRESLPEQYF
CDR3 DNA: TGTGCCAGCTCACCAAGGGAGTCCCTTCCCGAGCAGTACTTC

V gene: TRBV28
clone size: .
J gene: TRBJ1-2
D gene: .
CDR3 protein: CASAAGYGYTF
CDR3 DNA: TGTGCCAGCGCCGCGGGCTATGGCTACACCTTC

V gene: TRBV10-3
clone size: few
J gene: TRBJ1-2
D gene: TRBD1
CDR3 protein: CAISESAGGTGYGYTF
CDR3 DNA: TGTGCCATCAGTGAGTCCGCAGGGGGCACGGGCTATGGCTACACCTTC

V gene: TRBV7-9
clone size: .
J gene: TRBJ2-7
D gene: TRBD1
CDR3 protein: CASSLARDRGSEQYF
CDR3 DNA: TGTGCCAGCAGCTTAGCTAGGGACAGGGGAAGCGAGCAGTACTTC

V gene: TRBV7-9
clone size: few
J gene: TRBJ1-1
D gene: .
CDR3 protein: CASSLQVSSTEAFF
CDR3 DNA: TGTGCCAGCAGCTTACAGGTGAGCTCCACTGAAGCTTTCTTT

V gene: TRBV5-1
clone size: .
J gene: TRBJ2-2
D gene: .
CDR3 protein: CASSLMGDTNTGELFF
CDR3 DNA: TGCGCCAGCAGCTTGATGGGGGACACGAACACCGGGGAGCTGTTTTTT

V gene: TRBV27
clone size: .
J gene: TRBJ2-1
D gene: TRBD2
CDR3 protein: CASSLAGEGYNEQFF
CDR3 DNA: TGTGCCAGCAGTTTGGCGGGAGAAGGCTACAATGAGCAGTTCTTC

V gene: TRBV7-9
clone size: .
J gene: TRBJ2-2
D gene: .
CDR3 protein: CASGFSIETLNTGELFF
CDR3 DNA: TGTGCCAGCGGATTTAGCATTGAGACTCTCAACACCGGGGAGCTGTTTTTT

V gene: TRBV2
clone size: .
J gene: TRBJ2-3
D gene: .
CDR3 protein: CASSEAPLSDTQYF
CDR3 DNA: TGTGCCAGCAGTGAAGCTCCCTTATCAGATACGCAGTATTTT

V gene: TRBV27
clone size: few
J gene: TRBJ1-5
D gene: .
CDR3 protein: CASSPVVGNQPQHF
CDR3 DNA: TGTGCCAGCAGCCCCGTTGTTGGCAATCAGCCCCAGCATTTT

V gene: TRBV29-1
clone size: .
J gene: TRBJ2-1
D gene: TRBD2
CDR3 protein: CSVDSGRLYEQFF
CDR3 DNA: TGCAGCGTTGATAGCGGGAGACTTTACGAGCAGTTCTTC

V gene: TRBV28
clone size: few
J gene: TRBJ2-7
D gene: TRBD2
CDR3 protein: CASSLPTSGLFYEQYF
CDR3 DNA: TGTGCCAGCAGTTTACCTACTAGCGGGCTTTTCTACGAGCAGTACTTC

V gene: TRBV10-3
clone size: few
J gene: TRBJ1-1
D gene: .
CDR3 protein: CAIRGVTGEAFF
CDR3 DNA: TGTGCCATCAGGGGGGTGACAGGTGAAGCTTTCTTT

V gene: TRBV7-2
clone size: .
J gene: TRBJ1-5
D gene: .
CDR3 protein: CASSATGPGLNQPQHF
CDR3 DNA: TGTGCCAGCAGCGCCACAGGGCCCGGCCTGAATCAGCCCCAGCATTTT

V gene: TRBV7-2
clone size: .
J gene: TRBJ2-7
D gene: TRBD2
CDR3 protein: CASSLVTSGSYYEQYF
CDR3 DNA: TGTGCCAGCAGCTTAGTGACTAGCGGGAGCTACTACGAGCAGTACTTC

V gene: TRBV7-2
clone size: few
J gene: TRBJ1-1
D gene: .
CDR3 protein: CASSLGNRVGTEAFF
CDR3 DNA: TGTGCCAGCAGCTTGGGTAACAGGGTTGGCACTGAAGCTTTCTTT

V gene: TRBV28
clone size: .
J gene: TRBJ2-7
D gene: .
CDR3 protein: CASSFNEQYF
CDR3 DNA: TGTGCCAGCAGTTTCAACGAGCAGTACTTC

V gene: TRBV4-1
clone size: .
J gene: TRBJ1-4
D gene: TRBD1
CDR3 protein: CASSQDGQAVEKLFF
CDR3 DNA: TGCGCCAGCAGCCAAGATGGACAGGCGGTCGAAAAACTGTTTTTT

V gene: TRBV7-9
clone size: few
J gene: TRBJ2-7
D gene: TRBD1
CDR3 protein: CASSLDGQVKDEQYF
CDR3 DNA: TGTGCCAGCAGCTTAGATGGACAGGTGAAGGACGAGCAGTACTTC

V gene: TRBV5-5
clone size: .
J gene: TRBJ2-1
D gene: TRBD1
CDR3 protein: CASSLGGQPPLEQFF
CDR3 DNA: TGTGCCAGCAGCTTGGGGGGACAGCCACCCCTTGAGCAGTTCTTC

V gene: TRBV29-1
clone size: .
J gene: TRBJ2-2
D gene: TRBD2
CDR3 protein: CSVVAGGSTGELFF
CDR3 DNA: TGCAGCGTTGTGGCGGGAGGGAGCACCGGGGAGCTGTTTTTT

V gene: TRBV7-9
clone size: .
J gene: TRBJ2-3
D gene: TRBD2
CDR3 protein: CASSFRGGDTQYF
CDR3 DNA: TGTGCCAGCAGCTTTCGGGGGGGAGATACGCAGTATTTT

V gene: TRBV7-9
clone size: .
J gene: TRBJ1-1
D gene: TRBD1
CDR3 protein: CASSDRGSMNTEAFF
CDR3 DNA: TGTGCCAGCAGCGACAGGGGTTCCATGAACACTGAAGCTTTCTTT

V gene: TRBV9
clone size: .
J gene: TRBJ1-5
D gene: TRBD1
CDR3 protein: CASSGQGTNQPQHF
CDR3 DNA: TGTGCCAGCAGCGGACAGGGAACCAATCAGCCCCAGCATTTT

V gene: TRBV30
clone size: few
J gene: TRBJ1-5
D gene: .
CDR3 protein: CAWSAGHRNQPQHF
CDR3 DNA: TGTGCCTGGAGTGCAGGACACCGCAATCAGCCCCAGCATTTT

V gene: TRBV30
clone size: few
J gene: TRBJ1-1
D gene: TRBD1
CDR3 protein: CAWTTQGDTEAFF
CDR3 DNA: TGTGCCTGGACTACACAGGGGGACACTGAAGCTTTCTTT

V gene: TRBV29-1
clone size: few
J gene: TRBJ2-3
D gene: TRBD1
CDR3 protein: CSVEGRQGVADTQYF
CDR3 DNA: TGCAGCGTTGAAGGAAGACAGGGGGTCGCAGATACGCAGTATTTT

V gene: TRBV29-1
clone size: few
J gene: TRBJ1-1
D gene: .
CDR3 protein: CSVVSWQSAFF
CDR3 DNA: TGCAGCGTTGTTTCGTGGCAATCGGCTTTCTTT

V gene: TRBV9
clone size: .
J gene: TRBJ2-5
D gene: TRBD1
CDR3 protein: CASSVGGQGKETQYF
CDR3 DNA: TGTGCCAGCAGCGTAGGTGGACAGGGGAAAGAGACCCAGTACTTC

V gene: TRBV7-2
clone size: .
J gene: TRBJ2-1
D gene: .
CDR3 protein: CASSPKRPQQFF
CDR3 DNA: TGTGCCAGCAGCCCGAAGAGGCCTCAGCAGTTCTTC

V gene: TRBV9
clone size: .
J gene: TRBJ1-1
D gene: .
CDR3 protein: CASSVFDRMNTEAFF
CDR3 DNA: TGTGCCAGCAGCGTTTTCGACAGAATGAACACTGAAGCTTTCTTT

V gene: TRBV28
clone size: few
J gene: TRBJ2-1
D gene: TRBD2
CDR3 protein: CASRTGTTYNEQFF
CDR3 DNA: TGTGCCAGCAGAACCGGGACTACTTACAATGAGCAGTTCTTC

V gene: TRBV29-1
clone size: .
J gene: TRBJ1-1
D gene: .
CDR3 protein: CSGAGHLNTEAFF
CDR3 DNA: TGCAGCGGAGCGGGACACCTGAACACTGAAGCTTTCTTT

V gene: TRBV4-3
clone size: .
J gene: TRBJ2-1
D gene: TRBD2
CDR3 protein: CASSQEGTSGNEQFF
CDR3 DNA: TGCGCCAGCAGCCAAGAAGGGACTAGCGGTAATGAGCAGTTCTTC

V gene: TRBV7-7
clone size: .
J gene: TRBJ2-2
D gene: TRBD2
CDR3 protein: CASSSGLAGVNTGELFF
CDR3 DNA: TGTGCCAGCAGCTCCGGACTAGCGGGGGTTAACACCGGGGAGCTGTTTTTT

V gene: TRBV5-1
clone size: few
J gene: TRBJ2-4
D gene: TRBD2
CDR3 protein: CASSSSGTRINIQYF
CDR3 DNA: TGCGCCAGCAGCTCCTCCGGGACTAGAATAAACATTCAGTACTTC

V gene: TRBV4-1
clone size: .
J gene: TRBJ2-3
D gene: TRBD2
CDR3 protein: CASSQDSSPSGAREQYF
CDR3 DNA: TGCGCCAGCAGCCAAGATTCGTCCCCTAGCGGAGCTCGTGAGCAGTATTTT

V gene: TRBV7-2
clone size: few
J gene: TRBJ2-7
D gene: TRBD1
CDR3 protein: CASRFGQGVEQYF
CDR3 DNA: TGTGCCAGCAGGTTCGGACAGGGGGTCGAGCAGTACTTC

V gene: TRBV19
clone size: .
J gene: TRBJ2-5
D gene: TRBD1
CDR3 protein: CASSRDRKETQYF
CDR3 DNA: TGTGCCAGTAGTCGGGACAGGAAAGAGACCCAGTACTTC

V gene: TRBV7-9
clone size: .
J gene: TRBJ2-3
D gene: .
CDR3 protein: CASSLAGSGSTDTQYF
CDR3 DNA: TGTGCCAGCAGCTTAGCGGGCAGCGGGAGCACAGATACGCAGTATTTT

V gene: TRBV29-1
clone size: few
J gene: TRBJ2-1
D gene: TRBD1
CDR3 protein: CSVEGQGLHEQFF
CDR3 DNA: TGCAGCGTTGAGGGACAGGGGTTACATGAGCAGTTCTTC

V gene: TRBV2
clone size: few
J gene: TRBJ2-7
D gene: .
CDR3 protein: CASSETLSGDRSF
CDR3 DNA: TGTGCCAGCAGTGAAACTTTAAGCGGTGACAGGAGCTTC

V gene: TRBV28
clone size: few
J gene: TRBJ2-7
D gene: .
CDR3 protein: CASRGRGSAYEQYF
CDR3 DNA: TGTGCCAGCAGAGGACGGGGGAGCGCCTACGAGCAGTACTTC

V gene: TRBV13
clone size: .
J gene: TRBJ2-1
D gene: .
CDR3 protein: CASSLRDKLGVNEQFF
CDR3 DNA: TGTGCCAGCAGCTTACGGGACAAACTAGGGGTGAATGAGCAGTTCTTC

V gene: TRBV5-4
clone size: few
J gene: TRBJ2-6
D gene: TRBD2
CDR3 protein: CASTGGGAVSGANVLTF
CDR3 DNA: TGTGCCAGCACCGGGGGAGGGGCGGTTTCTGGGGCCAACGTCCTGACTTTC

V gene: TRBV30
clone size: few
J gene: TRBJ2-7
D gene: .
CDR3 protein: CAWSVAGEQYF
CDR3 DNA: TGTGCCTGGAGCGTGGCAGGCGAGCAGTACTTC

V gene: TRBV5-1
clone size: .
J gene: TRBJ1-1
D gene: .
CDR3 protein: CASSLRTTNTEAFF
CDR3 DNA: TGCGCCAGCAGCTTGCGGACAACGAACACTGAAGCTTTCTTT

V gene: TRBV19
clone size: .
J gene: TRBJ1-1
D gene: .
CDR3 protein: CASSVITGNTEAFF
CDR3 DNA: TGTGCCAGTAGTGTCATCACAGGAAACACTGAAGCTTTCTTT

V gene: TRBV5-6
clone size: few
J gene: TRBJ2-3
D gene: .
CDR3 protein: CASSAYSTDTQYF
CDR3 DNA: TGTGCCAGCAGCGCGTACTCCACAGATACGCAGTATTTT